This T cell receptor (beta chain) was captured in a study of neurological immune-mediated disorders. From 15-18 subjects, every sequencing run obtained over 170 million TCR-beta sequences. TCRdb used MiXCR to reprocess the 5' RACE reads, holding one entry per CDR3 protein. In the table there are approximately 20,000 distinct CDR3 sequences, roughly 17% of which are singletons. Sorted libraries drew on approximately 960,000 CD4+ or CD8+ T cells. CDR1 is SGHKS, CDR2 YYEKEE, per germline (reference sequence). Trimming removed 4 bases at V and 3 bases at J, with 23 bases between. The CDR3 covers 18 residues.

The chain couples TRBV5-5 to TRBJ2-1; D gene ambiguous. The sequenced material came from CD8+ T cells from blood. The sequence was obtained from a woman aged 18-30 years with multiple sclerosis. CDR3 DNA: TGTGCCAGCAGCCCCAGAAAACCGTACAAAACTTACTACAATGAGCAGTTCTTC. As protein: CASSPRKPYKTYYNEQFF.